A single sample gave rise to the 28 T cell receptor beta chains below, sequenced in a study of T cell responses to AZD1222 COVID-19 vaccine. Some clones are missing from TCRdb's copy, which holds only in-frame ones; the method was immunoSEQ multiplex PCR. The sample carries approximately 60,000 clones, around 87% recorded once. Sequencing was performed on peripheral blood, taken on day 0 of AZD1222 vaccination. Receptors were obtained from an adult in good health.

This rearrangement joins TRBV10-3 to TRBJ1-6; weak D call: TRBD1 (5 bases). Trimming took off 11 bases at V and 9 bases at J, with 20 bases between the two ends. The length of the CDR3 is 14 residues. CDR1 and CDR2 from the germline V gene are ENHRY and SYGVKD. The CDR3 DNA follows: TGTGCCCATGCAGAGGGGCAAGAGATTTCACCCCTCCACTTT. Translated, it gives CAHAEGQEISPLHF.

The chain joins TRBV6-1 to TRBJ1-1, with 7 nucleotides matching TRBD1. Germline loops: CDR1 MNHNS, CDR2 SASEGT. The J segment lost 1 base and the V segment lost 5 bases, leaving 10 bases of the junction unmatched. The CDR3 has 16 residues. DNA for the CDR3: TGTGCCAGCAGTCAAGAATTACAGGGGCCGAACACTGAAGCTTTCTTT. The encoded protein is CASSQELQGPNTEAFF.

DNA of the CDR3: TGTGCCAGCAGCCAAGAATGGGGCAGGGGGAGTGGGGCCAACGTCCTGACTTTC. Encoded protein: CASSQEWGRGSGANVLTF. This chain joins TRBV4-2 and TRBJ2-6; 7 bases match TRBD1. The CDR3 spans 18 residues. CDR1 and CDR2 from the germline V gene are LGHNA and YNFKEQ. Trimming removed 0 bases from V and 3 bases from J; junction bases left unmatched: 8.

The chain is built from TRBV9 and TRBJ1-2, with a weak D call TRBD1 (6 bases). The CDR3 contains 16 residues. Germline assignment: CDR1 SGDLS and CDR2 YYNGEE. The V gene lost 3 bases and the J gene lost 9 bases, with 24 bases spanning the gap. The CDR3 DNA sequence: TGTGCCAGCAGCGCTAAAAGCTCTGGAAGGGACACCCGCTACACCTTC. Its protein is CASSAKSSGRDTRYTF. Full variable domain (remainder filled in from reference TRBV9 and TRBJ1-2): DSGVTQTPKHLITATGQRVTLRCSPRSGDLSVYWYQQSLDQGLQFLIQYYNGEERAKGNILERFSAQQFPDLHSELNLSSLELGDSALYFCASSAKSSGRDTRYTFGSGTRLTVV.

The chain links TRBV9 to TRBJ1-2; 8 bases line up with TRBD1. The CDR3 is 15 amino acids. The V gene end was trimmed by 0 bases and the J gene end by 2 bases; junction bases not matched to a gene: 3. From germline, CDR1 is SGDLS and CDR2 YYNGEE. DNA of the CDR3: TGTGCCAGCAGCGTAGAAACAGGGGGGAACTATGGCTACACCTTC. Its translation is CASSVETGGNYGYTF.

The chain uses TRBV27 and TRBJ1-4; a possible D gene is TRBD1 (6 bases). The CDR3 covers 15 residues. Between the trimmed V and J ends, which lost 5 bases and 7 bases, there was a span of 17 bases. Germline CDR1 and CDR2: MNHEY and SMNVEV (reference sequence). The CDR3 DNA reads TGTGCCAGCAGTCCGTACAGGGAGGGCGGTGAAAAACTGTTTTTT. This gives the protein CASSPYREGGEKLFF.

The chain couples TRBV28 to TRBJ2-3; 10 bases match TRBD2. Germline CDR1 reads MDHEN; CDR2 reads SYDVKM. The CDR3 covers 19 residues. V dropped 5 bases and J dropped 2; count of bases not matched to a gene: 16. The CDR3 spells CASSAAGLNSGRYTDTQYF. The CDR3 nucleotides are TGTGCCAGCAGTGCAGCGGGTTTAAATAGCGGGAGGTACACAGATACGCAGTATTTT.

This chain uses TRBV27 with TRBJ2-1; 11 bases map to TRBD2. With 1 base clipped from V and 0 bases from J, the junction kept 17 bases outside the gene matches. The germline CDR1 and CDR2 sequences are MNHEY and SMNVEV (reference sequence). There are 22 residues in the CDR3. CDR3 amino acids: CASSLFPTAGTSGPVSYNEQFF. The CDR3 nucleotides read TGTGCCAGCAGTTTATTCCCCACCGCTGGGACTAGCGGTCCCGTCTCCTACAATGAGCAGTTCTTC.

The chain couples TRBV18 to TRBJ1-4, with a weak D call TRBD1 (5 bases). V was clipped by 2 bases and J by 5 bases, with 12 bases between them. The CDR3 runs to 15 residues. The V gene's germline CDR1 is KGHSH and CDR2 LQKENI. The chain's CDR3 is CASSPGGLANEKLFF. The CDR3 bases are TGTGCCAGCTCACCAGGGGGGTTGGCGAATGAAAAACTGTTTTTT.

This clone appeared a few times. The V gene is TRBV5-1, the J gene TRBJ1-1; D is unresolved. This CDR3 is built from 14 residues. Germline CDR1 reads SGHRS; CDR2 reads YFSETQ. The V gene lost 0 bases and the J gene lost 5 bases, with 11 bases spanning the gap. The DNA for the CDR3 is TGCGCCAGCAGCTTGGACAGTATGGGGACTGAAGCTTTCTTT. Amino acids: CASSLDSMGTEAFF.

The DNA of the CDR3 is TGTGCCAGCAGTTTATCCGAGGGGCCCCCGATCTACGAGCAGTACTTC. Protein product: CASSLSEGPPIYEQYF. This chain joins TRBV27 and TRBJ2-7; D may match TRBD1 or TRBD2 (5 bases each). From germline, CDR1 is MNHEY and CDR2 SMNVEV (reference sequence). CDR3 length: 16 amino acids. Trimming took off 0 bases at V and 3 bases at J, with 15 bases between the two ends.

V and J are TRBV5-1 and TRBJ2-7, with D unclear. The ends were cut back, 0 bases at V and 3 bases at J, with 10 bases in the middle. From germline, CDR1 is SGHRS and CDR2 YFSETQ. The CDR3 has 14 residues. CDR3 loop: CASSLEGLGYEQYF. CDR3 DNA sequence: TGCGCCAGCAGCTTGGAGGGTCTCGGCTACGAGCAGTACTTC. Filled out from reference TRBV5-1 and TRBJ2-7, the complete variable domain reads KAGVTQTPRYLIKTRGQQVTLSCSPISGHRSVSWYQQTPGQGLQFLFEYFSETQRNKGNFPGRFSGRQFSNSRSEMNVSTLELGDSALYLCASSLEGLGYEQYFGPGTRLTVT.

The CDR3: CASSLYGTVNSPLHF. CDR3 sequence (DNA): TGTGCCAGCAGCTTATACGGGACAGTTAATTCACCCCTCCACTTT. V usage is TRBV2 and J usage is TRBJ1-6, with 7 nucleotides matching TRBD1. V gave up 6 bases and J gave up 6 bases; unmatched junction bases: 8. Germline CDR1 is SNHLY and CDR2 is FYNNEI. The CDR3 runs 15 residues.

The rearrangement uses TRBV24-1 and TRBJ1-1; D perhaps matches TRBD1 (5 bases). The CDR3 consists of 12 residues. Trimming pared 1 base from V and 9 bases from J, leaving 8 bases between. Per germline, CDR1 KGHDR and CDR2 SFDVKD. The CDR3 region has the DNA TGTGCCACCAGTGATTTTCAGGGAAAAGCTTTCTTT. It specifies CATSDFQGKAFF.

The chain couples TRBV7-9 to TRBJ2-7, with 8 bases identical to TRBD1. Per the germline V gene, CDR1 is SEHNR and CDR2 is FQNEAQ (reference sequence). V trimming: 3 bases; J trimming: 2 bases; junction bases outside the gene matches: 3. The CDR3 has 14 residues. This CDR3 is CASSFPGGPYEQYF. CDR3 DNA: TGTGCCAGCAGCTTCCCAGGGGGCCCCTACGAGCAGTACTTC.

This clone appeared once. This sequence joins TRBV7-3 and TRBJ2-2; tentatively, D is TRBD2 (5 bases). The V end was cut by 2 bases, the J end by 4 bases, with 8 bases between. In germline, CDR1 is SGHTA, CDR2 FQGTGA. The CDR3 totals 14 residues. CDR3 bases: TGTGCCAGCAGCTTAGCCGGGGTCACCGGGGAGCTGTTTTTT. Translation gives CASSLAGVTGELFF. The full variable domain, completed using reference TRBV7-3 and TRBJ2-2, is GAGVSQTPSNKVTEKGKYVELRCDPISGHTALYWYRQSLGQGPEFLIYFQGTGAADDSGLPNDRFFAVRPEGSVSTLKIQRTERGDSAVYLCASSLAGVTGELFFGEGSRLTVL.

This sequence joins TRBV7-2 and TRBJ2-7, with D possibly matching TRBD1 (6 bases). This CDR3 has 15 residues. Germline assignment: CDR1 SGHTA and CDR2 FQGNSA. V lost 3 bases and J lost 3, with 15 bases in between. CDR3 nucleotide sequence: TGTGCCAGCAGCTTTGGGCAGGGGACATTCTACGAGCAGTACTTC. It codes for CASSFGQGTFYEQYF.

V usage is TRBV19 and J usage is TRBJ2-5; 8 bases line up with TRBD1. This CDR3 spans 15 amino acids. Per the germline V gene, CDR1 is LNHDA and CDR2 is SQIVND (reference sequence). Trimming cost V 4 bases and J 2 bases; bases outside gene matches: 6. CDR3 protein: CASSTGQGIQETQYF. The DNA of the CDR3 is TGTGCCAGTAGTACAGGACAGGGTATACAAGAGACCCAGTACTTC.

This chain links TRBV29-1 with TRBJ1-2; 11 bases are shared with TRBD1. This CDR3 has 13 amino acids. V shed 6 bases and J 4 bases; nucleotides not matched to a gene: 4. Germline assignment: CDR1 SQVTM and CDR2 ANQGSEA. The DNA for the CDR3 is TGCAGCGTGGACAGGGGGCCCTTCTATGGCTACACCTTC. It specifies CSVDRGPFYGYTF. Supplemented by reference TRBV29-1 and TRBJ1-2, the full variable domain reads SAVISQKPSRDICQRGTSLTIQCQVDSQVTMMFWYRQQPGQSLTLIATANQGSEATYESGFVIDKFPISRPNLTFSTLTVSNMSPEDSSIYLCSVDRGPFYGYTFGSGTRLTVV.

J is TRBJ2-7 and V is TRBV4-3; no definite D call. The germline V and J ends were trimmed by 1 base and 2 bases, with 9 bases remaining between them. This CDR3 has 14 residues. Germline CDR1 is LGHNA and CDR2 is YSLEER. The CDR3 loop reads CASSQVAGPYEQYF. The CDR3 DNA is TGCGCCAGCAGCCAAGTTGCCGGACCCTACGAGCAGTACTTC.

The V and J genes are TRBV10-1 and TRBJ2-1, with TRBD2 identical over 10 bases. This CDR3 region has 20 residues. Germline CDR1 reads WNHNN; CDR2 reads SYGVQD (reference sequence). J gave up 1 base and V 0 bases, and 12 bases lay outside the gene matches. This CDR3 is CASSESVLAGVLGSYNEQFF. CDR3 nucleotide sequence: TGCGCCAGCAGTGAGTCTGTGCTAGCGGGAGTGTTGGGATCCTACAATGAGCAGTTCTTC.

The chain joins TRBV10-3 to TRBJ1-2; D might be TRBD1 (5 bases). Trimming took off 4 bases at V and 7 bases at J, with 19 bases between the two ends. This CDR3 is 15 amino acids long. The germline V gene encodes CDR1 ENHRY and CDR2 SYGVKD. CDR3 coding DNA: TGTGCCATCAGTGGAGGGCCTCCGGGGGTATTTGGCTACACCTTC. Its protein is CAISGGPPGVFGYTF.

The V gene is TRBV15, the J gene TRBJ2-7, with D possibly being TRBD1 (5 bases). Trimming pared 3 bases from V and 7 bases from J, leaving 19 bases between. Germline values: CDR1 LNHNV, CDR2 YYDKDF (reference sequence). The CDR3 loop spans 15 amino acids. DNA for the CDR3: TGTGCCACCAGCAGCCCCACTGCAGGGTCGTGGGAGCAGTACTTC. Amino acids: CATSSPTAGSWEQYF.

The chain is built from TRBV4-2 and TRBJ1-2, with unresolved D. The CDR3 loop spans 16 amino acids. Trimming took 5 bases from V and 3 from J, leaving 19 bases between them. The germline V gene encodes CDR1 LGHNA and CDR2 YNFKEQ. The DNA for the CDR3 is TGTGCCAGCAGCACACAAGTACAGAGGGCTTACTATGGCTACACCTTC. It codes for CASSTQVQRAYYGYTF.

The CDR3 nucleotides are TGTGCCAGCAGCGTAGACAGGGACAGTGAGCAGTTCTTC. This translates into CASSVDRDSEQFF. The chain is built from TRBV9 and TRBJ2-1, with TRBD1 matching over 7 bases. The V segment lost 0 bases and the J segment 9 bases; nucleotides outside the gene matches: 3. CDR1 and CDR2 (germline): SGDLS, YYNGEE. This CDR3 comprises 13 residues. Combining the CDR3 with reference TRBV9 and TRBJ2-1 gives the whole variable domain DSGVTQTPKHLITATGQRVTLRCSPRSGDLSVYWYQQSLDQGLQFLIQYYNGEERAKGNILERFSAQQFPDLHSELNLSSLELGDSALYFCASSVDRDSEQFFGPGTRLTVL.

This clone has just one count. The V call is TRBV19, the J call TRBJ2-7, with 9 bases identical to TRBD2. The V segment lost 1 base and the J segment 2 bases; nucleotides outside the gene matches: 6. The V gene's germline CDR1 is LNHDA and CDR2 SQIVND (reference sequence). The CDR3 is 16 amino acids. CDR3 residues: CASSIVASGEAYEQYF. CDR3 nucleotides: TGTGCCAGTAGTATAGTTGCTAGCGGGGAAGCCTACGAGCAGTACTTC.

V is TRBV19 and J is TRBJ2-4; tentatively, D is TRBD1 (6 bases). The CDR3 spans 14 residues. From germline, CDR1 is LNHDA and CDR2 SQIVND (reference sequence). Trimming took off 6 bases at V and 7 bases at J, with 16 bases between the two ends. The CDR3 DNA reads TGTGCCAGTAGCAGGGGAATGGTCTCCAACATTCAGTACTTC. As protein: CASSRGMVSNIQYF. The complete variable domain, with remaining parts taken from reference TRBV19 and TRBJ2-4, reads DGGITQSPKYLFRKEGQNVTLSCEQNLNHDAMYWYRQDPGQGLRLIYYSQIVNDFQKGDIAEGYSVSREKKESFPLTVTSAQKNPTAFYLCASSRGMVSNIQYFGAGTRLSVL.

The gene calls are TRBV2 and TRBJ1-5; 7 bases agree with TRBD1. The CDR3 has 14 residues. J lost 6 bases, V lost 3 bases, and 5 bases had no gene match. Looked up from germline, CDR1 is SNHLY and CDR2 is FYNNEI. For the CDR3, the DNA is TGTGCCAGCAGTGATCAAGCAGGGGGTCAGCCCCAGCATTTT. Translating gives CASSDQAGGQPQHF.